These 19 T cell receptor beta chains were all obtained from the same sample, sequenced in a study of T cell responses to AZD1222 COVID-19 vaccine. Generated by immunoSEQ multiplex PCR, the TCRdb table keeps only in-frame clones and is missing some. The table lists 90,000 to 120,000 clones, around 92% of them singletons, with roughly 8.7% in the top ten. The input for sequencing was peripheral blood, taken 28 days after the second AZD1222 dose. The receptors were gathered from an adult who received the AZD1222 COVID-19 vaccine.

The chain links TRBV6-2 or TRBV6-3 to TRBJ2-1; 7 nucleotides agree with TRBD1. There are 14 residues in the CDR3. The trim removed 4 bases at V and 0 bases at J, leaving 0 bases unmatched. Germline CDR1 MNHEY, CDR2 SVGEGT. For the CDR3, the DNA is TGTGCCAGCAGTTGGGACAGCTCCTACAATGAGCAGTTCTTC. It encodes CASSWDSSYNEQFF.

This rearrangement joins TRBV10-1 to TRBJ2-7; TRBD1 aligns across 8 bases. CDR3 size: 16 residues. V lost 3 bases, J lost 6 bases, and 13 bases stayed unmatched. In germline, CDR1 is WNHNN, CDR2 SYGVQD (reference sequence). Here the CDR3 DNA reads TGCGCCAGCAGTGATCTCATTAGGTCCGGACAGGGCGAGCAGTACTTC. Protein sequence: CASSDLIRSGQGEQYF.

The CDR3 sequence is CASSRTDRGGWSYNEQFF. The CDR3, as DNA: TGTGCCAGCAGCCGCACCGACAGGGGCGGCTGGTCCTACAATGAGCAGTTCTTC. This chain joins TRBV13 and TRBJ2-1, with 8 bases fitting TRBD1. V trimming: 5 bases; J trimming: 1 base; junction bases outside the gene matches: 13. This CDR3 region has 18 residues. Germline CDR1 PRHDT, CDR2 FYEKMQ (reference sequence).

V and J are TRBV28 and TRBJ2-7; 7 nucleotides line up with TRBD1. The germline CDR1 and CDR2 sequences are MDHEN and SYDVKM. V shed 4 bases and J 3 bases; nucleotides not matched to a gene: 9. The CDR3 length is 15 residues. CDR3 residues: CASSSQTGFLYEQYF. CDR3 nucleotide sequence: TGTGCCAGCAGTTCCCAGACAGGGTTCCTCTACGAGCAGTACTTC.

This sequence joins TRBV2 and TRBJ2-5; D perhaps matches TRBD1 (7 bases). The CDR3 consists of 14 residues. With 2 bases removed from V and 4 bases from J, the gap between germline ends came to 11 bases. Germline CDR1 is SNHLY and CDR2 is FYNNEI. CDR3 region: CASSESQGGETQYF. In nucleotides, the CDR3 is TGTGCCAGCAGTGAATCTCAGGGGGGAGAGACCCAGTACTTC. The entire variable domain, with the rest obtained from reference TRBV2 and TRBJ2-5, is as follows: EPEVTQTPSHQVTQMGQEVILRCVPISNHLYFYWYRQILGQKVEFLVSFYNNEISEKSEIFDDQFSVERPDGSNFTLKIRSTKLEDSAMYFCASSESQGGETQYFGPGTRLLVL.

This clone appeared a single time. V is TRBV7-9 and J is TRBJ2-7; D gene ambiguous. V lost 1 base to trimming and J lost 6 bases, with 10 bases between them. The V gene's germline CDR1 is SEHNR and CDR2 FQNEAQ (reference sequence). This CDR3 contains 13 residues. In DNA form, the CDR3 reads TGTGCCAGCAGCTTAGGAACCGGTCTCGAGCAGTACTTC. Translation: CASSLGTGLEQYF.

V is TRBV5-1 and J is TRBJ1-3, with no clear D. The germline V gene has CDR1 SGHRS and CDR2 YFSETQ. The CDR3 consists of 15 residues. Trimming pared 5 bases from V and 0 bases from J, leaving 12 bases between. The CDR3 nucleotides read TGCGCCAGCAGGCGGGGAGAAAACTCTGGAAACACCATATATTTT. This encodes CASRRGENSGNTIYF.

The chain is built from TRBV20-1 and TRBJ1-1; TRBD1 agrees at 11 bases. The CDR3 spans 11 residues. Germline trimming cut 3 bases from V and 10 bases from J; bases unmatched to any gene: 1. CDR1 DFQATT and CDR2 SNEGSKA come from the germline V gene (reference sequence). CDR3 in amino acids: CSARGTGGAFF. The CDR3 region has the DNA TGCAGTGCTAGGGGGACAGGGGGAGCTTTCTTT.

This clone has only one observation. J is TRBJ1-6 and V is TRBV12-5; 8 bases match TRBD1. V shed 1 base, J shed 7 bases, and the junction held 6 bases outside the gene matches. In germline, CDR1 is LGHNT, CDR2 FRNRAP. This CDR3 has 16 amino acids. This CDR3 is CASGLGTGTGNSPLHF. CDR3 nucleotides: TGTGCTAGTGGTTTGGGGACAGGGACAGGAAATTCACCCCTCCACTTT.

The rearrangement links TRBV7-8 to TRBJ2-3; tentative D call: TRBD2 (5 bases). Germline CDR1 is SGHVS and CDR2 is FQNEAQ. This CDR3 is 18 amino acids long. The ends were cut back, 1 base at V and 6 bases at J, with 23 bases in the middle. In DNA, the CDR3 is TGTGCCAGCAGCTTAGAGAGGGTCGGCGTGTTGGGATACGATACGCAGTATTTT. Its translation: CASSLERVGVLGYDTQYF.

V is TRBV4-1 and J is TRBJ2-1; D unclear. The length of the CDR3 is 17 residues. The V gene's germline CDR1 is MGHRA and CDR2 YSYEKL. Deletions cut 0 bases from V and 2 bases from J, with 14 bases between. The DNA of the CDR3 is TGCGCCAGCAGCCAAGATGCTGCCTCCGCCGCCTACAATGAGCAGTTCTTC. This gives the protein CASSQDAASAAYNEQFF.

The chain joins TRBV6-1 to TRBJ2-7; possible D gene TRBD2, 5 bases. Trimming took 3 bases from V and 6 from J, leaving 12 bases between them. Looked up from germline, CDR1 is MNHNS and CDR2 is SASEGT. CDR3 length equals 13 residues. CDR3 amino acids: CASSDQARAEQYF. CDR3 DNA: TGTGCCAGCAGTGATCAGGCGAGGGCCGAGCAGTACTTC.

CDR3: CASSRNRGTEAFF. In nucleotides, the CDR3 is TGTGCCAGCAGTAGAAACAGGGGCACTGAAGCTTTCTTT. The genes are TRBV28 and TRBJ1-1, with 7 nucleotides matching TRBD1. The CDR3 is 13 residues long. V lost 5 bases and J lost 4; bases outside the gene matches: 4. CDR1 and CDR2 (germline): MDHEN, SYDVKM.

Here the CDR3 DNA reads TGCGCCAGCAGCCAAAACCCGGGAGGAAATCAGCCCCAGCATTTT. This sequence encodes CASSQNPGGNQPQHF. V and J are TRBV4-3 and TRBJ1-5, with D unresolved. This CDR3 has 15 residues. Trimming stripped 2 bases from V and 4 bases from J, with 12 bases between. Germline V gene lookup returns CDR1 LGHNA and CDR2 YSLEER.

This chain joins TRBV9 and TRBJ2-7, with D perhaps matching TRBD1 or TRBD2 (5 bases each). The CDR3 has 14 residues. CDR1 and CDR2 from the germline V gene are SGDLS and YYNGEE. V gave up 3 bases and J gave up 2 bases, with 12 bases separating them. The CDR3: CASSEGTKPYEQYF. The CDR3 region has the DNA TGTGCCAGCAGCGAGGGGACCAAGCCCTACGAGCAGTACTTC.

V and J are TRBV19 and TRBJ2-4; no firm D call. The CDR3 consists of 15 residues. Trimming removed 5 bases from V and 0 bases from J, with 11 bases in between. CDR1 and CDR2 (germline): LNHDA, SQIVND (reference sequence). The CDR3 loop reads CASSPTGIAKNIQYF. The CDR3, as DNA: TGTGCCAGTAGTCCGACCGGAATAGCCAAAAACATTCAGTACTTC.

The V and J genes are TRBV5-1 and TRBJ1-1; possibly TRBD1 for D (6 bases). This CDR3 has 14 residues. Trimming pared 4 bases from V and 1 base from J, leaving 11 bases between. CDR1 is SGHRS and CDR2 is YFSETQ in the germline V gene. The CDR3 nucleotides read TGCGCCAGCAGCACGGGGACACGGAACACTGAAGCTTTCTTT. It yields the protein CASSTGTRNTEAFF.

J is TRBJ1-1 and V is TRBV5-1; tentative D call: TRBD1 (6 bases). From germline, CDR1 is SGHRS and CDR2 YFSETQ. The CDR3 is 15 residues long. V lost 0 bases to trimming and J lost 2 bases, with 11 bases between them. The CDR3 is CASSLGGHRNTEAFF. The CDR3 nucleotides are TGCGCCAGCAGCTTGGGGGGACACAGAAACACTGAAGCTTTCTTT.

The chain carries TRBV4-1 and TRBJ1-1; D unresolved. The germline V gene encodes CDR1 MGHRA and CDR2 YSYEKL. V shed 4 bases and J shed 0 bases, with 9 bases lying between them. This CDR3 has 14 amino acids. CDR3 residues: CASSPYGVNTEAFF. The CDR3 DNA reads as TGCGCCAGCAGCCCCTACGGGGTGAACACTGAAGCTTTCTTT.